This entry concerns a single T cell receptor (beta chain). The antigen remains undetermined. These data come from a study of T cell repertoires in cytomegalovirus infection. From germline, CDR1 is MNHEY and CDR2 SMNVEV (reference sequence). The V end lost 4 bases, the J end lost 5 bases, and 15 bases lay between the germline ends. The CDR3 extends over 15 amino acids. TCRdb itself ran the reads through MiXCR, one entry per CDR3 protein. The sample includes about 570,000 distinct CDR3 sequences, under 45% of them seen just once. Specimen: cultured PBMCs, collected from culture after CMV antigen stimulation. The sequence was collected from a human donor in good health (CMV status not recorded). Some clones in this sample may be carry-over from other donors' samples. This chain uses TRBV27 with TRBJ2-1; perhaps TRBD2 as D (6 bases). CDR3 sequence: CASSSIAEYNNEQFF. The CDR3 nucleotides read TGTGCCAGCAGTTCCATAGCGGAGTACAACAATGAGCAGTTCTTC.